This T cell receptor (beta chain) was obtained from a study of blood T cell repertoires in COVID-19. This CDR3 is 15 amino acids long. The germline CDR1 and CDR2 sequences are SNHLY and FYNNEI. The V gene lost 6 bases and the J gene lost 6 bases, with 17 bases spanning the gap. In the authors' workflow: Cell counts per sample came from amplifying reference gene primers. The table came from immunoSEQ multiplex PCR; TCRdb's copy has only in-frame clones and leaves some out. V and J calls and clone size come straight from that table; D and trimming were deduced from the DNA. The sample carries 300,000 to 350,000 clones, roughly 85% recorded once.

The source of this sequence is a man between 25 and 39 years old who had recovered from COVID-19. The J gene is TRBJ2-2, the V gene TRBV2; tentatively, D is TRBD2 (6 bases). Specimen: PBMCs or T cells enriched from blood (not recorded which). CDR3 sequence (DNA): TGTGCCAGCAGGGGTCAGGGCGGGGTGGCCGGGGAGCTGTTTTTT. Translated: CASRGQGGVAGELFF.